The 10 T cell receptor beta chains presented below share a single source sample, sequenced in a study of blood T cell repertoires in COVID-19. Assay: immunoSEQ multiplex PCR; the TCRdb copy retains only in-frame clones and omits some. This sample carries just under 90,000 clones, 70% to 90% of them seen once, and the ten largest clones take 0.47%. The sequenced sample was peripheral blood. The receptors stem from a man aged 60 to 75 with acute or convalescent COVID-19.

The V call is TRBV6-6, the J call TRBJ2-1, with a weak D call TRBD1 (5 bases). Trimming took 5 bases from V and 0 from J, leaving 11 bases between them. There are 15 residues in the CDR3. Germline V CDR1 and CDR2: MNHNY, SVGAGI (reference sequence). In DNA, the CDR3 is TGTGCCAGCAGTGACAGTGGAAGCTCCTACAATGAGCAGTTCTTC. Its protein is CASSDSGSSYNEQFF.

DNA of the CDR3: TGTGCCAGCTCACCGACTAGAAACAATGAGCAGTTCTTC. Residues: CASSPTRNNEQFF. This chain links TRBV18 with TRBJ2-1; possibly TRBD2 for D (6 bases). The CDR3 has 13 amino acids. The germline CDR1 and CDR2 sequences are KGHSH and LQKENI. Deletions cut 3 bases from V and 5 bases from J, with 8 bases between.

As to this clone: The same CDR3 also results from other DNA sequences found in this sample. CDR3 residues: CASSVASGYTDTQYF. CDR3 in DNA: TGTGCCAGCAGCGTAGCTAGCGGTTACACAGATACGCAGTATTTT. The J gene is TRBJ2-3, the V gene TRBV9; 7 bases align to TRBD2. V lost 0 bases, J lost 2 bases, and 3 bases stayed unmatched. In germline, CDR1 is SGDLS, CDR2 YYNGEE. This CDR3 has 15 amino acids.

The chain links TRBV5-1 to TRBJ2-2; 8 bases line up with TRBD2. The CDR3 is made up of 15 amino acids. Looked up from germline, CDR1 is SGHRS and CDR2 is YFSETQ. The V segment lost 7 bases and the J segment 1 base; nucleotides outside the gene matches: 6. The CDR3 is CASVAGGWNTGELFF. The CDR3 nucleotides are TGCGCCAGCGTGGCGGGAGGATGGAACACCGGGGAGCTGTTTTTT.

The genes are TRBV28 and TRBJ1-5, with 8 bases fitting TRBD1. Unmatched junction bases numbered 4, after V lost 5 bases and J lost 4 bases. Germline V lookup: CDR1 MDHEN, CDR2 SYDVKM. The CDR3 has 14 residues. The CDR3 nucleotides are TGTGCCAGCAGTCGACAGGGGCATAATCAGCCCCAGCATTTT. It translates to CASSRQGHNQPQHF.

CDR3 region: CASSVVPRLAGGTDTQYF. The CDR3 DNA sequence: TGTGCCAGCAGCGTAGTCCCCAGGCTAGCGGGGGGCACAGATACGCAGTATTTT. The J gene is TRBJ2-3, the V gene TRBV9; 10 bases fit TRBD2. CDR1 is SGDLS, CDR2 YYNGEE, per germline. The trim removed 0 bases at V and 1 base at J, leaving 8 bases unmatched. The CDR3 runs 18 residues. The full variable domain, in which reference TRBV9 and TRBJ2-3 provide the parts outside the CDR3, is DSGVTQTPKHLITATGQRVTLRCSPRSGDLSVYWYQQSLDQGLQFLIQYYNGEERAKGNILERFSAQQFPDLHSELNLSSLELGDSALYFCASSVVPRLAGGTDTQYFGPGTRLTVL.

This chain joins TRBV12-5 and TRBJ2-2; TRBD2 aligns across 15 bases. J lost 3 bases, V lost 5 bases, and 4 bases had no gene match. The CDR3 sequence is 17 residues long. The germline gives CDR1 LGHNT, CDR2 FRNRAP. The chain's CDR3 is CASGGLAGGRDTGELFF. CDR3 coding DNA: TGTGCTAGTGGTGGACTAGCGGGGGGGCGGGACACCGGGGAGCTGTTTTTT.

This chain links TRBV19 with TRBJ1-6, with D unresolved. Germline-derived CDR1 and CDR2 are LNHDA and SQIVND (reference sequence). V dropped 1 base and J dropped 0 bases, with 10 bases sitting between them. This CDR3 is 17 amino acids long. This CDR3 reads CASSIGQGSSYNSPLHF. CDR3 bases: TGTGCCAGTAGTATAGGACAAGGAAGCTCCTATAATTCACCCCTCCACTTT.

The chain carries TRBV25-1 and TRBJ2-1, with a tentative D call TRBD2 (6 bases). CDR1 is MGHDK and CDR2 is SYGVNS in the germline V gene. The CDR3 consists of 12 residues. V lost 8 bases to trimming and J lost 4 bases, with 9 bases between them. CDR3 in DNA: TGTGCCAGCTCCGCGGGGTACAATGAGCAGTTCTTC. Protein sequence: CASSAGYNEQFF.

The chain joins TRBV14 to TRBJ2-5, with TRBD1 as a possible D gene (6 bases). The CDR3 has 12 amino acids. Germline V gives CDR1 SGHDN, CDR2 FVKESK. V was clipped by 6 bases and J by 4 bases, with 9 bases between them. The CDR3 DNA reads TGTGCCAGCAGGAGAGGGGGAGAGACCCAGTACTTC. Protein: CASRRGGETQYF.